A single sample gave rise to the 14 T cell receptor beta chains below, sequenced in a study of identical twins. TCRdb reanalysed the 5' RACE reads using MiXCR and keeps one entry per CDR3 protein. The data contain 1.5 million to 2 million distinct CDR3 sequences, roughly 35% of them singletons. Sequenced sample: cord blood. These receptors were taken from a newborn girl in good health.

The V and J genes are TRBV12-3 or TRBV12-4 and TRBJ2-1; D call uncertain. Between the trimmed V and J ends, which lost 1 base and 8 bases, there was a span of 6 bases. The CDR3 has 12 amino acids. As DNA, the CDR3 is TGTGCCAGCAGTTTAGTTGACTATGAGCAGTTCTTC. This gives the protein CASSLVDYEQFF.

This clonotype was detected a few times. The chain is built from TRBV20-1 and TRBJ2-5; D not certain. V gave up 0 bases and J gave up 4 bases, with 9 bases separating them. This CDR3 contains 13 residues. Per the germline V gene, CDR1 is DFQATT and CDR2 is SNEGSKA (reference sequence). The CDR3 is CSAREGSGETQYF. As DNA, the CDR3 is TGCAGTGCTAGAGAAGGCTCCGGAGAGACCCAGTACTTC.

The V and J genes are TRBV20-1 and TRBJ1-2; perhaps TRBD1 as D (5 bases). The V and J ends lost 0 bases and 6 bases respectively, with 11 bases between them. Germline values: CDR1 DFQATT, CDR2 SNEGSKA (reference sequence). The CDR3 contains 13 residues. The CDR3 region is CSARDLRGDGYTF. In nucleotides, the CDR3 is TGCAGTGCTAGAGATCTAAGAGGGGATGGCTACACCTTC.

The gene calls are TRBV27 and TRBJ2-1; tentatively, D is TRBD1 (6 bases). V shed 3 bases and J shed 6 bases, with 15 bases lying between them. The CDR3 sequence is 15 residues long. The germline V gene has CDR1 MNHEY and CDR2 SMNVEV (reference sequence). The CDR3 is CASSFRGGPGNEQFF. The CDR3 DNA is TGTGCCAGCAGTTTTCGAGGGGGACCCGGCAATGAGCAGTTCTTC.

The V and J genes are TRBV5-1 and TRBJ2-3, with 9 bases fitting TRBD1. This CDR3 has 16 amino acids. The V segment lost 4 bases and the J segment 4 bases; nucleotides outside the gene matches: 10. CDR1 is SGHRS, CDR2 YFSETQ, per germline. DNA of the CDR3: TGCGCCAGCAGCGGCACCGGGACAGGGAGGGCAGATACGCAGTATTTT. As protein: CASSGTGTGRADTQYF.

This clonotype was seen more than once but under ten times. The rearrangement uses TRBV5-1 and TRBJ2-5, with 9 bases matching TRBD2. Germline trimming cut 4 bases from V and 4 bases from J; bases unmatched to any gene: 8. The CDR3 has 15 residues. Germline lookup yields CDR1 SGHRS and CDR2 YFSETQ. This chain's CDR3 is CASSHLAGLAETQYF. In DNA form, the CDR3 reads TGCGCCAGCAGCCATCTAGCGGGGCTGGCAGAGACCCAGTACTTC.

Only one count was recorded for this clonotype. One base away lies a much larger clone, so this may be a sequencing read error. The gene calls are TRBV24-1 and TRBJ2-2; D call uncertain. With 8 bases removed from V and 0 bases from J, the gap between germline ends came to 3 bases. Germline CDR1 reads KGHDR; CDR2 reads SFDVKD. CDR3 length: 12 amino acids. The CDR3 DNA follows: TGTGCCACCACCTCGAACACCGGGGAGCTGTTTTTT. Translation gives CATTSNTGELFF.

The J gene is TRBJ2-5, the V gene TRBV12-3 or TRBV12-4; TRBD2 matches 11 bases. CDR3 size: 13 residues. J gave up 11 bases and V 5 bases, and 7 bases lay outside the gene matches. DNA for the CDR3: TGTGCCAGCAGTCCGGGACTAGCGGAGGGGCAGTACTTC. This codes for CASSPGLAEGQYF.

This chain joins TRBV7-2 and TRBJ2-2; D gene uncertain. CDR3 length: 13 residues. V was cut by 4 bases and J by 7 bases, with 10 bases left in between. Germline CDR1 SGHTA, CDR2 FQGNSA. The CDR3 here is CASSSLWGGELFF. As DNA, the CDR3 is TGTGCCAGCAGCTCCTTGTGGGGCGGGGAGCTGTTTTTT.

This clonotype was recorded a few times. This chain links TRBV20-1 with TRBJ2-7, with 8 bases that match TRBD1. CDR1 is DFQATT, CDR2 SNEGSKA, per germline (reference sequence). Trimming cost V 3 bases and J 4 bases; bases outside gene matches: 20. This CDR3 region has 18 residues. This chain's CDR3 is CSASVGQGSSYRIYEQYF. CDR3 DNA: TGCAGTGCTAGTGTAGGACAGGGTTCAAGTTACCGGATTTACGAGCAGTACTTC.

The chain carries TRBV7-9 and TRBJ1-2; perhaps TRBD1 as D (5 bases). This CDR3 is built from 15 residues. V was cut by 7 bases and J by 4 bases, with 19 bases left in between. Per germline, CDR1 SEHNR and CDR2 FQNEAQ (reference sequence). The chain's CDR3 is CASTESQGPLYGYTF. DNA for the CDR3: TGTGCCAGCACCGAGAGTCAGGGTCCCCTCTATGGCTACACCTTC.

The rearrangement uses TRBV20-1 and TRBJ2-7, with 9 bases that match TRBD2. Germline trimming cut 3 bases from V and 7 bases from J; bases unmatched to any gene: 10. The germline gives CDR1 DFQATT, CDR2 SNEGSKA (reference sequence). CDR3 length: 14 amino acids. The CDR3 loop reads CSASSGTSTNEQYF. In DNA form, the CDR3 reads TGCAGTGCTAGCTCCGGGACTAGCACCAATGAGCAGTACTTC.

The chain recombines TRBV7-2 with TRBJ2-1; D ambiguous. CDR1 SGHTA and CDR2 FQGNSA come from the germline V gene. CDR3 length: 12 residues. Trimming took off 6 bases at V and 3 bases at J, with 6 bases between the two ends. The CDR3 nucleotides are TGTGCCAGCAGTAACAACTACAATGAGCAGTTCTTC. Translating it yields CASSNNYNEQFF.

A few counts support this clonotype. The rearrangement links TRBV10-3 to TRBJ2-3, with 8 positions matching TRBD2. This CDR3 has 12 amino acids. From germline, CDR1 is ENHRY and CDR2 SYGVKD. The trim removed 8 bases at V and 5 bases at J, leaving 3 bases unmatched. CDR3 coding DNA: TGTGCCATCGCCGGGACTAGAGATACGCAGTATTTT. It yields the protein CAIAGTRDTQYF.